This record covers a single T cell receptor beta chain. The antigen is undetermined. TCRdb's table, derived via immunoSEQ multiplex PCR, lists solely in-frame clones and lacks some. This repertoire shows about 700,000 clones, around 67% found once; its top ten account for 1.5% to 2%. CDR3 size: 13 residues. Trimming cost V 8 bases and J 4 bases; bases outside gene matches: 6. Germline CDR1 is MNHEY and CDR2 is SVGAGI. This sample is part of a study of shared clonotypes between healthy human individuals. Turning to the study itself: The study drew on a couple of women and a few men aged 18 to 49 as donors. Whole-study findings and limits: Naive subsets typically showed greater estimated richness than memory subsets.

The chain combines TRBV6-5 with TRBJ2-5, with 8 bases aligning to TRBD2. Sequencing input: memory CD4+ T cells sorted from blood. Subset meaning: CD45RA-negative fraction. The clonotype comes from a woman in her 30s in good health. The CDR3 region is CASGQAGVETQYF. CDR3 DNA: TGTGCCAGCGGTCAAGCGGGAGTAGAGACCCAGTACTTC.